The rows below give T cell receptor beta chains drawn from one sample of a study of T cell responses to AZD1222 COVID-19 vaccine. This table comes from immunoSEQ multiplex PCR, and its TCRdb copy is limited to in-frame clones, with some not included. The sample has about 120,000 clones, more than 75% seen once. The sequenced sample was peripheral blood, obtained on day 0 of AZD1222 vaccination. These receptors were obtained from an adult in good health. Each CDR3 is given with its conserved first and last residue. A D gene is named only where the DNA matches it firmly. Not all rows give a size; the values are once, few, many and, for expanded clones, a class.

v_gene,j_gene,d_gene,abundance,CDR3aa,CDR3nt
TRBV19,TRBJ1-5,-,-,CASRTSNQPQHF,TGTGCCAGTAGAACGAGCAATCAGCCCCAGCATTTT
TRBV2,TRBJ2-7,-,-,CASSEAGGRSYEQYF,TGTGCCAGCAGTGAAGCTGGGGGGAGGTCCTACGAGCAGTACTTC
TRBV18,TRBJ2-2,-,-,CASSPTAGGLTTGELFF,TGTGCCAGCTCACCTACCGCAGGGGGACTTACCACCGGGGAGCTGTTTTTT
TRBV11-2,TRBJ2-7,TRBD1,-,CASSQARGRNEQYF,TGTGCCAGCAGCCAAGCGAGGGGGCGTAACGAGCAGTACTTC
TRBV6-4,TRBJ2-2,TRBD1,-,CASSEGTGNTGELFF,TGTGCCAGCAGTGAGGGGACAGGCAACACCGGGGAGCTGTTTTTT
TRBV5-1,TRBJ2-5,TRBD2,-,CASSLALGLAAQETQYF,TGCGCCAGCAGCTTGGCCCTGGGACTAGCGGCCCAAGAGACCCAGTACTTC
TRBV11-2,TRBJ2-7,-,-,CASSLEYIGEQYF,TGTGCCAGCAGCTTAGAATATATAGGCGAGCAGTACTTC
TRBV18,TRBJ2-7,-,-,CASSPGTRKTYEQYF,TGTGCCAGCTCACCCGGGACACGGAAAACCTACGAGCAGTACTTC
TRBV2,TRBJ2-3,TRBD2,few,CASSEEGRVTDTQYF,TGTGCCAGCAGTGAAGAGGGGAGGGTAACAGATACGCAGTATTTT
TRBV5-1,TRBJ2-1,TRBD2,-,CASSFSSGGAGGEQFF,TGCGCCAGCAGCTTTTCTAGCGGGGGGGCCGGTGGGGAGCAGTTCTTC
TRBV19,TRBJ1-2,-,-,CASFGDGPNYGYTF,TGTGCCAGTTTTGGGGACGGACCTAACTATGGCTACACCTTC
TRBV4-3,TRBJ1-4,-,-,CASSQVGTYEKLFF,TGCGCCAGCAGCCAAGTCGGGACATATGAAAAACTGTTTTTT
TRBV6-5,TRBJ2-3,-,-,CASSFGGVGTDTQYF,TGTGCCAGCAGTTTCGGCGGGGTGGGAACAGATACGCAGTATTTT
TRBV4-2,TRBJ1-2,-,-,CASSQGGASYGYTF,TGTGCCAGCAGCCAAGGTGGGGCTTCCTATGGCTACACCTTC
TRBV19,TRBJ1-2,TRBD1,-,CASSRPDRAGGYTF,TGTGCCAGTAGTAGGCCGGACAGGGCCGGTGGCTACACCTTC
TRBV7-2,TRBJ1-1,TRBD1,-,CASSFDRESAEAFF,TGTGCCAGCAGCTTCGACAGGGAGTCCGCTGAAGCTTTCTTT
TRBV19,TRBJ2-3,-,-,CASSIQGTDTQYF,TGTGCCAGTAGTATCCAGGGTACAGATACGCAGTATTTT
TRBV15,TRBJ1-2,-,-,CATSKRQNYGYTF,TGTGCCACCAGCAAAAGACAGAACTATGGCTACACCTTC
TRBV7-7,TRBJ2-7,TRBD2,-,CASSPGTSGNYEQYF,TGTGCTAGCAGCCCTGGGACTAGCGGTAACTACGAGCAGTACTTC
TRBV9,TRBJ2-3,-,-,CASSVELYSTDTQYF,TGTGCCAGCAGCGTAGAGTTATATAGCACAGATACGCAGTATTTT
TRBV20-1,TRBJ1-2,-,-,CSASPGTQNGYTF,TGCAGTGCTAGTCCCGGGACCCAAAACGGCTACACCTTC
TRBV5-1,TRBJ2-7,-,-,CASSRRDGPYEQYF,TGCGCCAGCAGCCGAAGGGACGGACCCTACGAGCAGTACTTC
TRBV7-9,TRBJ2-7,TRBD1,-,CASSSTGGRSSYEQYF,TGTGCCAGCAGCTCTACAGGGGGAAGGAGCTCCTACGAGCAGTACTTC
TRBV6-2/TRBV6-3,TRBJ2-5,TRBD1,-,CASSYFRGRPETQYF,TGTGCCAGCAGTTACTTTAGGGGGCGGCCGGAGACCCAGTACTTC
TRBV28,TRBJ1-2,-,-,CAIDQTYGYTF,TGTGCCATCGACCAGACATATGGCTACACCTTC
TRBV5-1,TRBJ1-6,TRBD1,-,CASSPGTGDSPLHF,TGCGCCAGCAGCCCCGGGACAGGGGATTCACCCCTCCACTTT
TRBV6-5,TRBJ1-1,TRBD1,-,CASSFQGVEAFF,TGTGCCAGCAGTTTCCAGGGGGTTGAAGCTTTCTTT
TRBV6-5,TRBJ1-2,-,-,CASSRDGNYGYTF,TGTGCCAGCAGCCGAGACGGGAACTATGGCTACACCTTC
TRBV28,TRBJ1-5,-,-,CASSLGGGHQPQHF,TGTGCCAGCAGTTTGGGGGGAGGACATCAGCCCCAGCATTTT
TRBV5-1,TRBJ2-3,-,-,CASSLVGTYSTDTQYF,TGCGCCAGCAGCTTGGTTGGGACTTATAGCACAGATACGCAGTATTTT
TRBV27,TRBJ1-5,TRBD1,-,CASSPEYRGLGQPQHF,TGTGCCAGCAGTCCAGAGTACAGGGGGTTAGGTCAGCCCCAGCATTTT
TRBV9,TRBJ1-3,TRBD1,-,CASSVGGGTGGNTIYF,TGTGCCAGCAGCGTAGGAGGGGGGACAGGAGGAAACACCATATATTTT
TRBV5-8,TRBJ1-1,-,-,CASSLGGALGAFF,TGTGCCAGCAGCTTGGGCGGGGCCTTGGGGGCTTTCTTT
TRBV19,TRBJ1-2,-,-,CASRPGPVVGGAGGYTF,TGTGCCAGTAGACCCGGCCCCGTGGTTGGGGGCGCTGGTGGCTACACCTTC
TRBV7-3,TRBJ1-2,TRBD1,-,CASSLEGTGSYGYTF,TGTGCCAGCAGCTTAGAAGGGACAGGGTCCTATGGCTACACCTTC
TRBV7-2,TRBJ2-7,-,-,CASSLTSGILSYEQYF,TGTGCCAGCAGCTTAACGAGTGGGATTCTTTCCTACGAGCAGTACTTC
TRBV28,TRBJ2-7,TRBD1,-,CASSLGQGVGEQYF,TGTGCCAGCAGTTTAGGTCAGGGGGTTGGCGAGCAGTACTTC
TRBV29-1,TRBJ2-2,-,once,CSVDIPSTGELFF,TGCAGCGTTGATATACCGAGCACCGGGGAGCTGTTTTTT
TRBV10-3,TRBJ2-7,TRBD2,-,CAISERAGGHYEQYF,TGTGCCATCAGTGAGCGAGCGGGGGGGCACTACGAGCAGTACTTC